This T cell receptor (beta chain) is from a study of T cell clonotyping in hematopoietic cell transplantation. General study points: No sorting was done, leaving CD4 and CD8 contributions mixed. Graft donor and pretransplant recipient Inverse Simpson Index values predicted broader posttransplant TCR diversity.

Assay: immunoSEQ multiplex PCR; the TCRdb copy retains only in-frame clones and omits some. Of about 7,100 clones in the sample, about 88% were seen once. The CDR3 totals 15 residues. The ends lost 4 bases at V and 5 bases at J; junction bases unmatched: 5. Germline V lookup: CDR1 WNHNN, CDR2 SYGVQD (reference sequence). This clone came up a few times. The antigen remains undetermined. This sample's time point: recipient sample about 28 days before transplant, after cytoreduction. This sample comprised peripheral blood mononuclear cells, obtained before stem cell transplant. This sequence originates from a man in his sixties with acute myeloid leukemia. Some clones in this sample may be carry-over from other donors' samples. The V gene is TRBV10-1, the J gene TRBJ2-2, with TRBD1 matching over 9 bases. As DNA, the CDR3 is TGCGCCAGCAGTGTCCGGACAGGGGAAACCGGGGAGCTGTTTTTT. Residues: CASSVRTGETGELFF.